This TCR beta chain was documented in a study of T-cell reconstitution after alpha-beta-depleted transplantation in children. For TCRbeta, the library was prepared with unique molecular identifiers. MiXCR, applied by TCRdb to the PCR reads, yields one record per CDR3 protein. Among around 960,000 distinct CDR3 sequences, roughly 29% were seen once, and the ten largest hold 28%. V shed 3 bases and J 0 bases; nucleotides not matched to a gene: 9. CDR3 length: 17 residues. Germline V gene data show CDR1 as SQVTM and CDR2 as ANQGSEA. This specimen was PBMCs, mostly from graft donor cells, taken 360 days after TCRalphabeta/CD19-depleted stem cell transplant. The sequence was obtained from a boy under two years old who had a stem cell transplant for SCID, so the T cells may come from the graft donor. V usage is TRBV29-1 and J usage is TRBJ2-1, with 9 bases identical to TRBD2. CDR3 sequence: CSVDLFAGGPSYNEQFF. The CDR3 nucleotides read TGCAGCGTTGACCTTTTCGCGGGGGGGCCCTCCTACAATGAGCAGTTCTTC.